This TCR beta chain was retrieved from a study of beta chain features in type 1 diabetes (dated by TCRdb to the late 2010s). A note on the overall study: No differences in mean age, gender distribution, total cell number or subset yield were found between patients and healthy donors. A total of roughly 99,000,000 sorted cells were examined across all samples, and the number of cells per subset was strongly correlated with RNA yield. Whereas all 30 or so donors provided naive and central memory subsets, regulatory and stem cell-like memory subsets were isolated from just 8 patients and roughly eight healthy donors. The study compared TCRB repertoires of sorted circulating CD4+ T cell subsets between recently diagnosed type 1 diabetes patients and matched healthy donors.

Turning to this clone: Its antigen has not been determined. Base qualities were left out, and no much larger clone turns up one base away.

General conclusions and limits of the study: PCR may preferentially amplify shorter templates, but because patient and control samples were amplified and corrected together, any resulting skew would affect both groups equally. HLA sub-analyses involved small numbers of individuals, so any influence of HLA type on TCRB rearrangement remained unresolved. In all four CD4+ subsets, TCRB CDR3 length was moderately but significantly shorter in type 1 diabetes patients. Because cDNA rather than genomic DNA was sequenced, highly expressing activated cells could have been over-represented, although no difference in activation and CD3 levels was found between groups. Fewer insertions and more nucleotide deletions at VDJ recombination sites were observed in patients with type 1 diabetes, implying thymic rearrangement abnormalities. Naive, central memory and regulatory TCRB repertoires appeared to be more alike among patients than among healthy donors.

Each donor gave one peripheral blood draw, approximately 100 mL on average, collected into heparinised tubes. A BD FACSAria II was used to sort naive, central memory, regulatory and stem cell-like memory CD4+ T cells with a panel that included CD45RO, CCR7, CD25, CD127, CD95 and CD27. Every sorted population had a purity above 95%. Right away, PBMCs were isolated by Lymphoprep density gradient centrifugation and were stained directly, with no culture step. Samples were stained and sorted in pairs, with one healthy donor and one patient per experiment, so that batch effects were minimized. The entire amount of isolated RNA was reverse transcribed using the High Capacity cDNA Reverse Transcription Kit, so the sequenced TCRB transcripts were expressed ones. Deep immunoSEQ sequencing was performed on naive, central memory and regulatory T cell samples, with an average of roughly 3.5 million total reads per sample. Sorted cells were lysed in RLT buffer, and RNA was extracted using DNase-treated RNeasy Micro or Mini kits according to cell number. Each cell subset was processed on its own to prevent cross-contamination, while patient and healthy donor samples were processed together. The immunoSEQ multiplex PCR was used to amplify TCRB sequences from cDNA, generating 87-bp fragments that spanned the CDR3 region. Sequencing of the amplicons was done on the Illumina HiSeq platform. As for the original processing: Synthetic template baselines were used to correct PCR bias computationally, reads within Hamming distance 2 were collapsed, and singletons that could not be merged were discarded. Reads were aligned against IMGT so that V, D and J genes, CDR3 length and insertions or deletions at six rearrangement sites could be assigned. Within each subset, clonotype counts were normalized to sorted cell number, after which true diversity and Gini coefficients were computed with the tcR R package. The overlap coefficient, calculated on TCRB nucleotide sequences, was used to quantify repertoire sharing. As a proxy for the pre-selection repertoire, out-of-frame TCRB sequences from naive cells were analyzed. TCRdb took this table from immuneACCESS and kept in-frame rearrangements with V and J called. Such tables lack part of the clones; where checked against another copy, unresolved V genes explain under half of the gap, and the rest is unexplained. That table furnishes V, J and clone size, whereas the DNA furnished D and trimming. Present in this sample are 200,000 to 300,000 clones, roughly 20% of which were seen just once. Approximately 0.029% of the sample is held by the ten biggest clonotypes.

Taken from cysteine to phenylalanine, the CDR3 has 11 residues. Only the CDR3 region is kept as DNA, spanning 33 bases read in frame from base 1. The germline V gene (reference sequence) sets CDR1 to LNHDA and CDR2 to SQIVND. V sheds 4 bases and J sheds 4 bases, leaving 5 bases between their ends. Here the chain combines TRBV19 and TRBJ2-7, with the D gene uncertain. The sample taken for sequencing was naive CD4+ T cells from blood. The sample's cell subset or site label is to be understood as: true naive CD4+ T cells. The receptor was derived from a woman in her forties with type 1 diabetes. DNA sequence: TGTGCCAGTAGTACCCATTACGAGCAGTACTTC. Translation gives CASSTHYEQYF. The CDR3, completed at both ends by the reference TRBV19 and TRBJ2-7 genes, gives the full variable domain DGGITQSPKYLFRKEGQNVTLSCEQNLNHDAMYWYRQDPGQGLRLIYYSQIVNDFQKGDIAEGYSVSREKKESFPLTVTSAQKNPTAFYLCASSTHYEQYFGPGTRLTVT.